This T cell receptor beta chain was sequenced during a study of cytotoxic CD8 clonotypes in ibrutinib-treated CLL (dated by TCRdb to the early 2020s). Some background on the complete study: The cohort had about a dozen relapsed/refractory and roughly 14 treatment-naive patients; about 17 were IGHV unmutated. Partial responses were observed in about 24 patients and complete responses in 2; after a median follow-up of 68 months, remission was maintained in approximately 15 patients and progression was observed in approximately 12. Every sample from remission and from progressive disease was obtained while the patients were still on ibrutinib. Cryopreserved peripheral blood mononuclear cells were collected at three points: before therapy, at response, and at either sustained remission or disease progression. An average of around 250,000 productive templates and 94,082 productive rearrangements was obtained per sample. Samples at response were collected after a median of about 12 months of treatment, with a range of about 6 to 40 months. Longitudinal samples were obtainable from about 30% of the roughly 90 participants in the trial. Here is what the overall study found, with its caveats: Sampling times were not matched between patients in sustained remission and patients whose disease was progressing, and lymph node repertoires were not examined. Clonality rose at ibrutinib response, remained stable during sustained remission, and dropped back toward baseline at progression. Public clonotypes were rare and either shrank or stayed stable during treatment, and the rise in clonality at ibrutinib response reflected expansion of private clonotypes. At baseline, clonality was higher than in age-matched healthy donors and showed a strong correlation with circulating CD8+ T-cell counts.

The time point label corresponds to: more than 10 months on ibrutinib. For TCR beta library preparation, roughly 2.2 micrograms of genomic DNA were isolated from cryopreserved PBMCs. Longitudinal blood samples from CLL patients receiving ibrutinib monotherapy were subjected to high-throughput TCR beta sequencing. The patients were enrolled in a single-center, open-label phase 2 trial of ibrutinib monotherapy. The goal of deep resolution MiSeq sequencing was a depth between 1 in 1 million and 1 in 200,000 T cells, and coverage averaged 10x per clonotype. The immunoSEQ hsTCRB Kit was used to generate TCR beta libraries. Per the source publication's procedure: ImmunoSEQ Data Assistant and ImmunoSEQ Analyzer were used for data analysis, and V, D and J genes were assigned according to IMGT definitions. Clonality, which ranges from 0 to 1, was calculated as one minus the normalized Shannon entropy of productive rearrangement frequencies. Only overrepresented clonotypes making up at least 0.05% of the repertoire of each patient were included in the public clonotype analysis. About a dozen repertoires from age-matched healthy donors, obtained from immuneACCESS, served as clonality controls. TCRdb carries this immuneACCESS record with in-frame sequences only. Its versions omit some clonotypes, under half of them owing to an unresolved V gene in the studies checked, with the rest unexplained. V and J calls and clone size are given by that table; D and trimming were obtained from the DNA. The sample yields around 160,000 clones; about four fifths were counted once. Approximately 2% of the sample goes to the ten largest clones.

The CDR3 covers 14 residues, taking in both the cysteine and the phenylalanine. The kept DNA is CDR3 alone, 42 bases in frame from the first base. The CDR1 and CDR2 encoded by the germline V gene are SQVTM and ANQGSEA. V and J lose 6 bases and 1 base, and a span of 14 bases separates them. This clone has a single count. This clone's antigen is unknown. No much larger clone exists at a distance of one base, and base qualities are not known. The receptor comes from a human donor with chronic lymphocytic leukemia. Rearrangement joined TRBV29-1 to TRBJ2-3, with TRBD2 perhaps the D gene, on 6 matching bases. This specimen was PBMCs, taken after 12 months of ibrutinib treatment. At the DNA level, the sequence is TGCAGCGTGGGGGGAAGGAAGGGCACAGATACGCAGTATTTT. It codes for CSVGGRKGTDTQYF.